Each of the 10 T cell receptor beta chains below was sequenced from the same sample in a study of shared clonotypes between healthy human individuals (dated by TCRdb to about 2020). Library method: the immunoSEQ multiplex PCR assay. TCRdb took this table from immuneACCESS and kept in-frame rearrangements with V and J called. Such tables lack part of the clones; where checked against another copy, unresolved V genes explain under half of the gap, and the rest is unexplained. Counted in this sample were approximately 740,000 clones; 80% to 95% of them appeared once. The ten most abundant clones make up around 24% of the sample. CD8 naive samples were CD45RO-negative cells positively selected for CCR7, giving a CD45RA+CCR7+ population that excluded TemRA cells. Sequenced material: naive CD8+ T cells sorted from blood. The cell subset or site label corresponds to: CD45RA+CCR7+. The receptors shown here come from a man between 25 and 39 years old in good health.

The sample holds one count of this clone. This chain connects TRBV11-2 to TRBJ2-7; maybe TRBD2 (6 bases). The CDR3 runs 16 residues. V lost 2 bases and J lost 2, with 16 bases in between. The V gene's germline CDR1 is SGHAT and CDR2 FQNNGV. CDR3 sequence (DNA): TGTGCCAGCAGCTTACTGTCGGGACTCGGCGCCTACGAGCAGTACTTC. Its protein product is CASSLLSGLGAYEQYF.

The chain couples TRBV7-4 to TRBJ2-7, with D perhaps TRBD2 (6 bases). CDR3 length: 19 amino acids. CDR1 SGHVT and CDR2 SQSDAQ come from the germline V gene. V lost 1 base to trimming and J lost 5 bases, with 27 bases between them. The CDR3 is CASSLELGLATRACNEQYF. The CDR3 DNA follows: TGTGCCAGCAGCTTAGAATTAGGGCTTGCGACTAGAGCCTGCAACGAGCAGTACTTC.

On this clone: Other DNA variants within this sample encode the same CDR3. CDR3 loop: CASSYGETQYF. In DNA, the CDR3 is TGTGCCAGCAGTTACGGCGAGACCCAGTACTTC. The V call is TRBV6-5, the J call TRBJ2-5, with D hard to call. Germline CDR1 MNHEY, CDR2 SVGAGI. The CDR3 is 11 residues long. With 2 bases removed from V and 5 bases from J, the gap between germline ends came to 3 bases.

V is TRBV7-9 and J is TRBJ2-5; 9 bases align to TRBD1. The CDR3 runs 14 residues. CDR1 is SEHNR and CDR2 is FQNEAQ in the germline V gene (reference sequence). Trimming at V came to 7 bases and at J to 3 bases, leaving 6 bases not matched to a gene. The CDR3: CASNPTGGKETQYF. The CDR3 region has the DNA TGTGCCAGCAATCCGACAGGGGGGAAAGAGACCCAGTACTTC.

This CDR3 reads CASSPDWNNEQFF. The CDR3 DNA follows: TGCGCCAGCAGCCCGGACTGGAACAATGAGCAGTTCTTC. This chain uses TRBV4-1 with TRBJ2-1, with a tentative D call TRBD2 (5 bases). The V end lost 4 bases, the J end lost 5 bases, and 9 bases lay between the germline ends. The CDR3 covers 13 residues. Per germline, CDR1 MGHRA and CDR2 YSYEKL.

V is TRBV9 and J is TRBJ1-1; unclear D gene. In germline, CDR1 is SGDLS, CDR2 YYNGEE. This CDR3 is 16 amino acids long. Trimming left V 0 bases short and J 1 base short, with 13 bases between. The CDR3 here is CASSVDKGGQNTEAFF. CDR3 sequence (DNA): TGTGCCAGCAGCGTAGATAAGGGAGGTCAGAACACTGAAGCTTTCTTT. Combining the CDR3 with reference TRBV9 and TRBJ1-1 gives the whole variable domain DSGVTQTPKHLITATGQRVTLRCSPRSGDLSVYWYQQSLDQGLQFLIQYYNGEERAKGNILERFSAQQFPDLHSELNLSSLELGDSALYFCASSVDKGGQNTEAFFGQGTRLTVV.

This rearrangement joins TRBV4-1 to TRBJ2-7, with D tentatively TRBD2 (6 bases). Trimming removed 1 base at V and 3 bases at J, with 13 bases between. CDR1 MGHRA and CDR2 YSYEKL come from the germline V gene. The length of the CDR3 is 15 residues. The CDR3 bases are TGCGCCAGCAGCCAAGCGGCTAGCGTACACTACGAGCAGTACTTC. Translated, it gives CASSQAASVHYEQYF.

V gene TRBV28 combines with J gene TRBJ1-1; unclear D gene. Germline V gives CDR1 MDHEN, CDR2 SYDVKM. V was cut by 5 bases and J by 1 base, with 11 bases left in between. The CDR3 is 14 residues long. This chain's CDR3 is CASSPLQENTEAFF. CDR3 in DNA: TGTGCCAGCAGTCCACTCCAGGAGAACACTGAAGCTTTCTTT.

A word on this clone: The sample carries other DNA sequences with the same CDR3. CDR3 coding DNA: TGTGCCAGCAGTTTACGGGACAACTCCTACGAGCAGTACTTC. This translates into CASSLRDNSYEQYF. This sequence joins TRBV28 and TRBJ2-7, with D possibly being TRBD1 (6 bases). Germline V lookup: CDR1 MDHEN, CDR2 SYDVKM. The CDR3 has 14 residues. The V end lost 2 bases, the J end lost 0 bases, and 8 bases lay between the germline ends.

Written as DNA, the CDR3 is TGTGCCTGGATTCGCGGGATCACTGAGGATACGCAGTATTTT. Amino acids: CAWIRGITEDTQYF. The rearrangement links TRBV30 to TRBJ2-3; weak D call: TRBD2 (6 bases). This CDR3 region has 14 residues. The V and J ends lost 4 bases and 6 bases respectively, with 17 bases between them. Looked up from germline, CDR1 is GTSNPN and CDR2 is SVGIG (reference sequence).